The 15 T cell receptor beta chains below were found in one sample sequenced in a study of identical twins listed by TCRdb under 2016. Library preparation used 5' RACE. The sample was run on an Illumina HiSeq 2000. Clones were called with MiXCR by TCRdb after fastp trimmed the public reads at Q25, and only in-frame beta chains were retained. Identical CDR3 proteins give one entry, which carries the most common genes and DNA. Here the sample has about 530,000 distinct CDR3 sequences; around 20% occur a single time. In total, the top ten clones hold around 0.47% of the sample. The data were also submitted as part of a second study, on yellow fever vaccine responses in identical twins.

The sample taken for sequencing was CD4+ T cells sorted from blood. The receptors shown here come from a woman under 30 in good health.

This clonotype has just one count. This chain connects TRBV29-1 to TRBJ2-3; TRBD2 aligns across 10 bases. The CDR3 extends over 14 amino acids. The V segment lost 5 bases and the J segment 6 bases; nucleotides outside the gene matches: 8. The germline gives CDR1 SQVTM, CDR2 ANQGSEA. The CDR3 spells CSVSSGGASDTQYF. CDR3 coding DNA: TGCAGCGTTTCCAGCGGGGGGGCATCGGATACGCAGTATTTT.

This rearrangement joins TRBV6-5 to TRBJ1-1; 8 nucleotides line up with TRBD1. CDR3 size: 15 residues. Trimming cost V 0 bases and J 1 base; bases outside gene matches: 1. CDR1 is MNHEY, CDR2 SVGAGI, per germline. CDR3 loop: CASSYSDRANTEAFF. In DNA, the CDR3 is TGTGCCAGCAGTTACTCGGACAGGGCGAACACTGAAGCTTTCTTT.

There are a few counts of this clonotype. The gene calls are TRBV5-1 and TRBJ1-4; D may be TRBD1 (5 bases). The CDR3 spans 14 residues. Germline lookup yields CDR1 SGHRS and CDR2 YFSETQ. V lost 2 bases, J lost 8 bases, and 13 bases lay in between. CDR3 protein: CASSFAGRGEKLFF. The CDR3, as DNA: TGCGCCAGCAGCTTCGCAGGGAGAGGAGAAAAACTGTTTTTT.

This clonotype has only a few counts. The rearrangement uses TRBV24-1 and TRBJ2-5; D possibly uses TRBD1 or TRBD2 (6 bases each). V lost 2 bases and J lost 4, with 16 bases in between. Germline CDR1 reads KGHDR; CDR2 reads SFDVKD. The CDR3 is made up of 16 amino acids. The CDR3 DNA reads TGTGCCACCAGTGATTCGGGGGCGGGGTTCCGAGAGACCCAGTACTTC. It translates to CATSDSGAGFRETQYF.

This clonotype was detected many times. V gene TRBV12-3 or TRBV12-4 combines with J gene TRBJ2-1, with 9 bases identical to TRBD2. The CDR3 has 16 residues. Germline trimming cut 8 bases from V and 7 bases from J; bases unmatched to any gene: 15. CDR3 DNA sequence: TGTGCCAGCGCGCGCGCAGATAGCGGGAGTCCAAATGAGCAGTTCTTC. This codes for CASARADSGSPNEQFF.

This clonotype was counted between two and nine times. The V and J genes are TRBV12-3 or TRBV12-4 and TRBJ1-5; D gene ambiguous. The length of the CDR3 is 13 residues. V gave up 7 bases and J gave up 4 bases, with 11 bases separating them. The CDR3 protein is CASTDQYNQPQHF. CDR3 nucleotide sequence: TGTGCCAGCACTGATCAGTATAATCAGCCCCAGCATTTT.

This clonotype showed up just a few times. The genes are TRBV28 and TRBJ1-3, with a possible D match to TRBD1 (5 bases). The CDR3 totals 15 residues. Germline V gene sequence: CDR1 MDHEN, CDR2 SYDVKM. The germline V and J ends were trimmed by 2 bases and 4 bases, with 12 bases remaining between them. CDR3: CASSLIAGPGNTIYF. The CDR3 bases are TGTGCCAGCAGTTTAATTGCAGGGCCCGGAAACACCATATATTTT.

This clonotype has more than one count but fewer than ten. The chain carries TRBV29-1 and TRBJ2-5; D ambiguous. This CDR3 comprises 13 residues. From germline, CDR1 is SQVTM and CDR2 ANQGSEA. Between the trimmed V and J ends, which lost 5 bases and 5 bases, there was a span of 15 bases. The CDR3 is CSVFRNGLETQYF. CDR3 DNA sequence: TGCAGCGTTTTTCGGAATGGGTTGGAGACCCAGTACTTC.

This sequence joins TRBV2 and TRBJ2-7; tentative D call: TRBD1 (6 bases). Trimming pared 1 base from V and 2 bases from J, leaving 18 bases between. The CDR3 contains 17 residues. Germline V gene lookup returns CDR1 SNHLY and CDR2 FYNNEI. The CDR3 here is CASSEGGRGLGAYEQYF. In DNA, the CDR3 is TGTGCCAGCAGTGAAGGTGGCAGGGGATTGGGGGCCTACGAGCAGTACTTC.

This clonotype showed up just a few times. The chain recombines TRBV6-5 with TRBJ1-5; TRBD1 is a possible D gene (6 bases). The CDR3 runs 14 residues. The V and J ends lost 5 bases and 3 bases respectively, with 11 bases between them. Per germline, CDR1 MNHEY and CDR2 SVGAGI. The CDR3 nucleotides read TGTGCCAGCAGTAACGGGGGCTACAATCAGCCCCAGCATTTT. Its translation: CASSNGGYNQPQHF.

This clonotype was observed a few times. The gene calls are TRBV5-5 and TRBJ2-7; D is unresolved. Germline V gives CDR1 SGHKS, CDR2 YYEKEE (reference sequence). The CDR3 is 14 amino acids. The ends were cut back, 3 bases at V and 0 bases at J, with 10 bases in the middle. The CDR3 sequence: CASSWNSDSYEQYF. In nucleotides, the CDR3 is TGTGCCAGCAGCTGGAACTCCGACTCCTACGAGCAGTACTTC.

The rearrangement links TRBV2 to TRBJ2-5; 11 positions agree with TRBD1. CDR3 length: 14 amino acids. V lost 8 bases to trimming and J lost 3 bases; unmatched junction nucleotides: 5. Germline lookup yields CDR1 SNHLY and CDR2 FYNNEI. The CDR3 reads CASDGQGAEETQYF. CDR3 nucleotides: TGTGCCAGCGATGGACAGGGGGCAGAAGAGACCCAGTACTTC.

This clonotype was seen a handful of times. The chain links TRBV5-6 to TRBJ2-7, with 14 bases matching TRBD2. V trimming: 0 bases; J trimming: 3 bases; junction bases outside the gene matches: 2. The CDR3 is 16 residues long. The germline V gene has CDR1 SGHDT and CDR2 YYEEEE. CDR3 in amino acids: CASSLGLAGGNYEQYF. The CDR3 nucleotides are TGTGCCAGCAGCTTGGGACTAGCGGGAGGGAACTACGAGCAGTACTTC. Full variable domain (missing parts from reference TRBV5-6 and TRBJ2-7): DAGVTQSPTHLIKTRGQQVTLRCSPKSGHDTVSWYQQALGQGPQFIFQYYEEEERQRGNFPDRFSGHQFPNYSSELNVNALLLGDSALYLCASSLGLAGGNYEQYFGPGTRLTVT.

Only a few counts were recorded for this clonotype. This chain joins TRBV4-1 and TRBJ1-5; a weak D match, TRBD1 (6 bases). The ends were cut back, 4 bases at V and 6 bases at J, with 16 bases in the middle. CDR3 length: 15 residues. CDR1 and CDR2 from the germline V gene are MGHRA and YSYEKL. This CDR3 reads CASSRGEQGAQPQHF. Here the CDR3 DNA reads TGCGCCAGCAGCCGAGGGGAACAGGGCGCTCAGCCCCAGCATTTT.

This chain connects TRBV7-6 to TRBJ2-2, with TRBD2 matching 13 bases. V lost 1 base to trimming and J lost 9 bases; unmatched junction nucleotides: 2. This CDR3 spans 15 amino acids. Germline V gene lookup returns CDR1 SGHVS and CDR2 FNYEAQ. CDR3 nucleotides: TGTGCCAGCAGCTTAGGGACTAGCGGGAGCCGGGAGCTGTTTTTT. Its translation: CASSLGTSGSRELFF.